This T cell receptor (beta chain) was observed in a study of post-analysis software for immune sequencing data. Study-wide background: The disease courses covered relapsing-remitting, secondary progressive and progressive-relapsing multiple sclerosis.

V shed 6 bases, J shed 6 bases, and the junction held 10 bases outside the gene matches. The CDR3 length is 13 residues. Germline V gives CDR1 SQVTM, CDR2 ANQGSEA. Concerning this clonotype: The antigen is undetermined.

Unique molecular identifiers had been added to the TCR beta cDNA libraries. Yield was around 500,000 cDNA molecules from around 0.96 to 9.9 million T cells. TCRdb re-derived calls from the PCR reads in MiXCR, one entry per CDR3 protein. Among 350,000 to 500,000 distinct CDR3 sequences listed, roughly 40% were seen once. Notes on the study in general: Roughly five TRBV segments, including TRBV5-6, TRBV5-1 and TRBV20-1, were more frequent in patients than controls. There was significantly lower normalized Chao1 diversity in multiple sclerosis patients than in controls. Under F measure analysis, samples from one preparation batch co-clustered strongly.

This TCR derives from a girl aged 2 to 10 with multiple sclerosis. The V gene is TRBV29-1, the J gene TRBJ2-7, with TRBD1 matching over 8 bases. The sequenced sample consisted of blood. The chain's CDR3 is CSVAGGLQGEQYF. CDR3 in DNA: TGCAGCGTGGCAGGGGGCCTGCAGGGCGAGCAGTACTTC.